Given below is one T cell receptor (beta chain) in context. What it binds is not known. The CDR3 length is 16 residues. CDR1 MNHEY and CDR2 SMNVEV come from the germline V gene (reference sequence). Trimming cost V 5 bases and J 8 bases, with 22 bases left between them. Repertoires were generated with immunoSEQ multiplex PCR, while TCRdb's copy carries only in-frame clones and drops some. Of 84,000 or so clones in the sample, over 75% were seen once. The record originates from a study of radiotherapy plus CTLA-4 blockade in lung cancer. Study information: Across the patients, objective responses occurred in more than 15%, and disease control in just over 30%.

Findings and limits, study-wide: Blood saw expansion of tumor-derived TCR clones after radiotherapy plus ipilimumab. Response, reportedly, was best predicted by interferon-beta along with early blood T cell clone dynamics.

Focal radiation plus CTLA-4 blockade with ipilimumab was given to patients with chemo-refractory metastatic non-small-cell lung cancer. The sequencing here drew on peripheral blood, taken from a patient treated with radiotherapy plus ipilimumab. The receptor was isolated from a human donor with non-small cell lung cancer that progressed on radiotherapy plus ipilimumab. This chain links TRBV27 with TRBJ1-5; a weak D match, TRBD1 (5 bases). This chain's CDR3 is CASSPSTTGQGKPQHF. In DNA form, the CDR3 reads TGTGCCAGCAGTCCCTCGACGACCGGACAAGGAAAGCCCCAGCATTTT.